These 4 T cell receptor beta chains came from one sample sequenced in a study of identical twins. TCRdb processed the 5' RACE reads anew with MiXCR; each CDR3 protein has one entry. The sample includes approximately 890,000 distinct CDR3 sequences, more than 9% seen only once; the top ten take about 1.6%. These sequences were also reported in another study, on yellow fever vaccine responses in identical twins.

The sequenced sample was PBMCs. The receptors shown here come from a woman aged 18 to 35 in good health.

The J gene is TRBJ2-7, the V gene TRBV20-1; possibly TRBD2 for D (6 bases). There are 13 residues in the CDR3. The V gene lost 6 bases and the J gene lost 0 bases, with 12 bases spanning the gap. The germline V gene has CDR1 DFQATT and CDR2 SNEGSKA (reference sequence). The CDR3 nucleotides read TGCAGTGCCCAGTGGCGGGGCTCCTACGAGCAGTACTTC. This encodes CSAQWRGSYEQYF.

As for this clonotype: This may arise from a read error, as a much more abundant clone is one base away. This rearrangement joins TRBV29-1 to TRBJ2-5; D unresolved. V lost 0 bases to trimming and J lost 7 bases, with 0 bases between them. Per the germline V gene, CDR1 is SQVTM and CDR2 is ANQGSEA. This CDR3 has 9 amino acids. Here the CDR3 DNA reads TGCAGCGTTGAAGAGACCCAGTACTTC. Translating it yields CSVEETQYF.

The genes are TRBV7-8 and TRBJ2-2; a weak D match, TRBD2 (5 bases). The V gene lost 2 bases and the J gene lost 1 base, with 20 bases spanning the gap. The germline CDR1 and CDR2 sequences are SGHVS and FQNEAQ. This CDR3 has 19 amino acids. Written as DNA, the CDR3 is TGTGCCAGCAGCTTATCCCCGGGAAGGGCAGTCCGGAACACCGGGGAGCTGTTTTTT. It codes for CASSLSPGRAVRNTGELFF.

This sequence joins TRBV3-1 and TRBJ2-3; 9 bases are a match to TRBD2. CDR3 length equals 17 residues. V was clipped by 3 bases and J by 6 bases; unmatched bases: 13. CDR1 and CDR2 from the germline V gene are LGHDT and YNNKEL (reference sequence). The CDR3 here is CASSHPKTSGYLDTQYF. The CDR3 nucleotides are TGTGCCAGCAGCCACCCGAAGACTAGCGGTTACCTTGATACGCAGTATTTT.